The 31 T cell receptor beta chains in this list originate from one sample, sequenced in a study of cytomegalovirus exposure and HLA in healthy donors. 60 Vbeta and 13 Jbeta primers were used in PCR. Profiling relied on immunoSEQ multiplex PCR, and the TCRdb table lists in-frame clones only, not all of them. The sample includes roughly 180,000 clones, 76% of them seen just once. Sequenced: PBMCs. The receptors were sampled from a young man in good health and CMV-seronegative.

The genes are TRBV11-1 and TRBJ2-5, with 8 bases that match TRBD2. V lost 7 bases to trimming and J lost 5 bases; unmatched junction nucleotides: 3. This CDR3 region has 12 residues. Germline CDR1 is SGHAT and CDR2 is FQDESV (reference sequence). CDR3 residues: CASTRGGETQYF. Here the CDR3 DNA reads TGTGCCAGCACCCGGGGGGGGGAGACCCAGTACTTC.

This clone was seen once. CDR3 residues: CASSEGDHRTDTQYF. The CDR3 DNA reads TGTGCCAGCAGCGAGGGGGACCACCGCACAGATACGCAGTATTTT. The V call is TRBV9, the J call TRBJ2-3; a weak D match, TRBD1 (6 bases). This CDR3 comprises 15 residues. Germline V gene sequence: CDR1 SGDLS, CDR2 YYNGEE. Trimming removed 3 bases at V and 1 base at J, with 12 bases between.

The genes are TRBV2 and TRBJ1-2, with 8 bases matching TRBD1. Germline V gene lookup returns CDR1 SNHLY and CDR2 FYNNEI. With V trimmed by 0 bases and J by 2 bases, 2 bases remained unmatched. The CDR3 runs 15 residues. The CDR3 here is CASSEARTGNYGYTF. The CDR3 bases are TGTGCCAGCAGTGAAGCCCGGACAGGGAACTATGGCTACACCTTC.

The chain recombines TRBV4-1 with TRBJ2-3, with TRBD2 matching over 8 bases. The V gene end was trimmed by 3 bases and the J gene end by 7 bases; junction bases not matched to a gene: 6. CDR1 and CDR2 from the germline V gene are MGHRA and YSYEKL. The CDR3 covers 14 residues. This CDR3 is CASSHGGGTNTQYF. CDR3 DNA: TGCGCCAGCAGCCACGGGGGGGGCACGAATACGCAGTATTTT.

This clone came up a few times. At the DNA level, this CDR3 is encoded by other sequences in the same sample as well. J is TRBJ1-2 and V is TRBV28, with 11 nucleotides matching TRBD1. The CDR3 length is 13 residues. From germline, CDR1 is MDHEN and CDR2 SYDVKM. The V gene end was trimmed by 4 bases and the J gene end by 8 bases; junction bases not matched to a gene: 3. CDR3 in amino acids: CASSSGQGGGYTF. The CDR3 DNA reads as TGTGCCAGCAGTTCGGGACAGGGGGGAGGCTACACCTTC.

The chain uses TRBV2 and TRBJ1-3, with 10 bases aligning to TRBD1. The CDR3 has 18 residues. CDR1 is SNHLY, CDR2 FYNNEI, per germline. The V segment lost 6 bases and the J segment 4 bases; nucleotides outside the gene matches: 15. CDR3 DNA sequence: TGTGCCAGCAGCCCGGGACAGGGGCTCCTAAGTGGGGGAAACACCATATATTTT. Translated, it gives CASSPGQGLLSGGNTIYF.

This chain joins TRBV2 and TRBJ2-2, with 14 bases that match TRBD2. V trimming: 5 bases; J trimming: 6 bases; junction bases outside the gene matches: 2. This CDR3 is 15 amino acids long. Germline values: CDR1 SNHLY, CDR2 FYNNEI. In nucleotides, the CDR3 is TGTGCCAGCAGTCCGGGACTAGCGGGAGCCGGGGAGCTGTTTTTT. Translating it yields CASSPGLAGAGELFF.

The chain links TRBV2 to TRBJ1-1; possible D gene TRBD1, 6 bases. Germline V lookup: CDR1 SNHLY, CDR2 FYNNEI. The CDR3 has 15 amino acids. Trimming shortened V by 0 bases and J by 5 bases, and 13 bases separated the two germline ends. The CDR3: CASSEAYNRATEAFF. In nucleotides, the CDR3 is TGTGCCAGCAGTGAAGCGTATAACAGGGCTACTGAAGCTTTCTTT.

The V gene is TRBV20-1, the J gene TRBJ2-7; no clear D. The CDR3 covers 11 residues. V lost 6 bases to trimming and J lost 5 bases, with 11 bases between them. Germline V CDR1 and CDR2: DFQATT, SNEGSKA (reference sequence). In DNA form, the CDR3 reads TGCAGTGCCAGACGTAGAGACGAGCAGTACTTC. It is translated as CSARRRDEQYF.

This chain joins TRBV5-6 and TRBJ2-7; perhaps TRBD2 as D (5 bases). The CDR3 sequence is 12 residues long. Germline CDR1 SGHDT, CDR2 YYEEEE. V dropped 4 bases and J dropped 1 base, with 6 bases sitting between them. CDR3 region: CASSRGSYEQYF. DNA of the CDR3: TGTGCCAGCAGCCGGGGATCCTACGAGCAGTACTTC.

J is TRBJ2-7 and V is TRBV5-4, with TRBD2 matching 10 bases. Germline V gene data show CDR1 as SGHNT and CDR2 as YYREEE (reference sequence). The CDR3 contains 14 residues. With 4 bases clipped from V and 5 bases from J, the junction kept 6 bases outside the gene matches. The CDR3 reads CASSTSGGADEQYF. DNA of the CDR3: TGTGCCAGCAGCACAAGCGGGGGGGCCGACGAGCAGTACTTC.

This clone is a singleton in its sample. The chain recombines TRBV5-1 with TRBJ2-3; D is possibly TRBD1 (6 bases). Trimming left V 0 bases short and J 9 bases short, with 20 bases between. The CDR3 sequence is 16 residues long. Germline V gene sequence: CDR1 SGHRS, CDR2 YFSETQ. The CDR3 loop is CASSLGDTLTQGTQYF. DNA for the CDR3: TGCGCCAGCAGCTTGGGGGACACCCTCACCCAGGGAACGCAGTATTTT.

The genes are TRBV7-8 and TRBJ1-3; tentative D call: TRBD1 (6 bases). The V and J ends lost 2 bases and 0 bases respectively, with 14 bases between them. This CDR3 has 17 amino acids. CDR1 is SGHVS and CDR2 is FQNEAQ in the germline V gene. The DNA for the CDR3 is TGTGCCAGCAGCTTAATGTTACAGGGATTCTCTGGAAACACCATATATTTT. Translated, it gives CASSLMLQGFSGNTIYF.

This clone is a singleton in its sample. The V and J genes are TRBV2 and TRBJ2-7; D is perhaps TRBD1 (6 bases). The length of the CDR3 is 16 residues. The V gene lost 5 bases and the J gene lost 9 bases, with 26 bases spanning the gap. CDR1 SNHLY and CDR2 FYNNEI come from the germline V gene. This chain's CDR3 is CASSSEQGEGALGQYF. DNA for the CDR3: TGTGCCAGCAGTAGCGAACAGGGTGAAGGGGCCTTGGGGCAGTACTTC.

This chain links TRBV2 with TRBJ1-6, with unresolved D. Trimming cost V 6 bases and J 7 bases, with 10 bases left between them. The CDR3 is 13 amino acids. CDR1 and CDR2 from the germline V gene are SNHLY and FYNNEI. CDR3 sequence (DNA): TGTGCCAGCAGACCAGCGAGAAATTCACCCCTCCACTTT. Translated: CASRPARNSPLHF.

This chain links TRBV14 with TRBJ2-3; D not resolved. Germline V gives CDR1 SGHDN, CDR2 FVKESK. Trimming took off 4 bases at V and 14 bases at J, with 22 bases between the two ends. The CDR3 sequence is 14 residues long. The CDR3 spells CASSLGFSSRVRYF. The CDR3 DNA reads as TGTGCCAGCAGCCTTGGCTTTAGCTCCCGGGTACGGTATTTT.

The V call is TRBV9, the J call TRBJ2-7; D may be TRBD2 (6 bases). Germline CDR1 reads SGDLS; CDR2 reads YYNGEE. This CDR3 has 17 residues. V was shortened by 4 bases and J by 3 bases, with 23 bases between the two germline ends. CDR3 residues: CASSRGISSAYNYEQYF. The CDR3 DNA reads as TGTGCCAGCAGCCGGGGGATAAGTAGCGCCTATAACTACGAGCAGTACTTC. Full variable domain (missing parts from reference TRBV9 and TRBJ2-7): DSGVTQTPKHLITATGQRVTLRCSPRSGDLSVYWYQQSLDQGLQFLIQYYNGEERAKGNILERFSAQQFPDLHSELNLSSLELGDSALYFCASSRGISSAYNYEQYFGPGTRLTVT.

The chain's CDR3 is CASSQSADYGYTF. The CDR3 DNA reads TGTGCCAGCAGCCAGTCTGCGGACTATGGCTACACCTTC. The chain joins TRBV5-4 to TRBJ1-2; no clear D gene. The CDR3 loop spans 13 amino acids. The V end lost 4 bases, the J end lost 3 bases, and 10 bases lay between the germline ends. CDR1 and CDR2 from the germline V gene are SGHNT and YYREEE (reference sequence).

CDR3 sequence: CASTLTGKYSGNTIYF. In DNA, the CDR3 is TGTGCCAGCACCCTAACAGGAAAGTACTCTGGAAACACCATATATTTT. This chain links TRBV28 with TRBJ1-3; D perhaps matches TRBD1 (5 bases). CDR1 is MDHEN and CDR2 is SYDVKM in the germline V gene. This CDR3 is 16 amino acids long. V lost 7 bases to trimming and J lost 0 bases, with 16 bases between them.

This CDR3 is CASSVVGGGLGSTGELFF. The CDR3 nucleotides are TGTGCCAGCAGCGTAGTAGGCGGAGGGCTCGGGAGCACCGGGGAGCTGTTTTTT. This rearrangement joins TRBV9 to TRBJ2-2; TRBD2 might be the D (6 bases). The CDR3 extends over 18 amino acids. CDR1 SGDLS and CDR2 YYNGEE come from the germline V gene. V shed 0 bases and J shed 4 bases, with 19 bases lying between them.

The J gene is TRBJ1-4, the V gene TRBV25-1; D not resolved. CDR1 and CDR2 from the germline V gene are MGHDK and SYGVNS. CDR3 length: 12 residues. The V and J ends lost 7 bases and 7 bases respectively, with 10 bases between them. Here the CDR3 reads CASIRFPEKLFF. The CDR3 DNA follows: TGTGCCAGCATCCGGTTTCCTGAAAAACTGTTTTTT.

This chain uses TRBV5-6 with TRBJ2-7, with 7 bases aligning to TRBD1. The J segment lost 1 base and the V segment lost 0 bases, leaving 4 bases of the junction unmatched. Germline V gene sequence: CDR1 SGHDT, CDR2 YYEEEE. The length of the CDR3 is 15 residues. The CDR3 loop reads CASSLVAGGSYEQYF. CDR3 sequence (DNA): TGTGCCAGCAGCTTGGTAGCAGGGGGATCCTACGAGCAGTACTTC.

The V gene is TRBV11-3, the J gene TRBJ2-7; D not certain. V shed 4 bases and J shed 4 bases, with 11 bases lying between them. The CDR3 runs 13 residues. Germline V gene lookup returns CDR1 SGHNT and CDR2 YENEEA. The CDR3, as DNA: TGTGCCAGCAGCTCCGGTACGGGTTACGAGCAGTACTTC. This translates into CASSSGTGYEQYF.

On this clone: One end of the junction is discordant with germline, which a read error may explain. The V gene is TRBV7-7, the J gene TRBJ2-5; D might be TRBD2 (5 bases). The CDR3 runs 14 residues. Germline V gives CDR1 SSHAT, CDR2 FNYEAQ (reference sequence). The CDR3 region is CASSLSGFQETQYF. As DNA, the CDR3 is TGTGCTAGCAGCCTCAGCGGTTTCCAAGAGACCCAGTACTTC.

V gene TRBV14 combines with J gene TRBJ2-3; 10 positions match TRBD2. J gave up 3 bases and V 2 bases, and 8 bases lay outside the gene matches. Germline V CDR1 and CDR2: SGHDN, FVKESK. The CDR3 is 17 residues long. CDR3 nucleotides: TGTGCCAGCAGCCAAAGCCGGGGACTAGCGATGACAGATACGCAGTATTTT. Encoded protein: CASSQSRGLAMTDTQYF.

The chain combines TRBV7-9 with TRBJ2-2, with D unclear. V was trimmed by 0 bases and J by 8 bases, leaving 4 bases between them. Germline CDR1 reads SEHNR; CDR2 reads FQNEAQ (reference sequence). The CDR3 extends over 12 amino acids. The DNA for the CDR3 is TGTGCCAGCAGCTTAGCCGCGGGGGAGCTGTTTTTT. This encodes CASSLAAGELFF.

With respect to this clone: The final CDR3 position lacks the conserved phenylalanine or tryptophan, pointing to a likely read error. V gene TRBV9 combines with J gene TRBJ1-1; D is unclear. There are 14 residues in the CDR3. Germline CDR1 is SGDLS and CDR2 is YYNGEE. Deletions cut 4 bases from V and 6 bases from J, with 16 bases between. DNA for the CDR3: TGTGCCAGCAGCACTAGAGGCAGGACGCCTGAAGCTTTCCTT. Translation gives CASSTRGRTPEAFL.

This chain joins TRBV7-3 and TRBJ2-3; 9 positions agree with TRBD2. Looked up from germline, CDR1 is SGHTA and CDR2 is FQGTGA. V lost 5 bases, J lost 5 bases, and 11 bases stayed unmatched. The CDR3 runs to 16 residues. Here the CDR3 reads CASSPFSGSGGDTQYF. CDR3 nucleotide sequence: TGTGCCAGCAGCCCTTTTAGCGGGAGCGGAGGAGATACGCAGTATTTT.

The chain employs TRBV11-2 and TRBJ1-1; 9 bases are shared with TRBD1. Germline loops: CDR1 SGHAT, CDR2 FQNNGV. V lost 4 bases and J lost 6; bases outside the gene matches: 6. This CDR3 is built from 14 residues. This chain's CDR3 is CASSSQGQGAEAFF. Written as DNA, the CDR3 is TGTGCCAGCAGCTCACAGGGACAGGGCGCTGAAGCTTTCTTT.

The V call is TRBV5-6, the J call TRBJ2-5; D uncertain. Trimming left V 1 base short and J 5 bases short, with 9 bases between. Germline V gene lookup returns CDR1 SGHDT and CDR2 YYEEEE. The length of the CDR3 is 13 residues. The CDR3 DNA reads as TGTGCCAGCAGCTTGAACCGCCGGGAGACCCAGTACTTC. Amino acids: CASSLNRRETQYF.

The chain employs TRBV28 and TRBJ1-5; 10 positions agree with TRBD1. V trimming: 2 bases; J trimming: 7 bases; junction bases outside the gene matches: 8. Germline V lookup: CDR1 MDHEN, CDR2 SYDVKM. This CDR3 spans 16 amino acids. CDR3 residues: CASSLAGTGASQPQHF. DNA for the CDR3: TGTGCCAGCAGTTTAGCCGGGACAGGGGCAAGCCAGCCCCAGCATTTT.